A selection of T cell receptor beta chains follows, all from one sample in a study of identical twins. TCRdb used MiXCR to reprocess the 5' RACE reads, holding one entry per CDR3 protein. This sample has approximately 410,000 distinct CDR3 sequences, with roughly 20% found just once. Input material: naive T cells sorted from blood. These receptors all stem from a man between 50 and 59 years old in good health. CDR3s include the opening cysteine and the closing phenylalanine or tryptophan. Fields, in order: CDR3 length, V gene, J gene, CDR3 protein.

length: 13
V: TRBV29-1
J: TRBJ2-1
CDR3: CSALRPLVNEQFF

length: 17
V: TRBV4-3
J: TRBJ1-1
CDR3: CASSQDLNKRKNAIAFF

length: 13
V: TRBV6-1
J: TRBJ2-1
CDR3: CASGIRRYNEQFF

length: 14
V: TRBV11-2
J: TRBJ2-7
CDR3: CASSLWVRTPEQYF

length: 15
V: TRBV5-1
J: TRBJ2-3
CDR3: CASSKTGYGTDTQYF

length: 15
V: TRBV10-3
J: TRBJ2-5
CDR3: CAISESGGQEETQYF

length: 11
V: TRBV29-1
J: TRBJ2-1
CDR3: CSVEEGVQQFF

length: 14
V: TRBV7-2
J: TRBJ2-1
CDR3: CASSLLAPGDEQFF

length: 14
V: TRBV20-1
J: TRBJ1-2
CDR3: CSAIARDPKYGYTF

length: 12
V: TRBV29-1
J: TRBJ2-7
CDR3: CSVEAGSGEQYF

length: 14
V: TRBV12-3/TRBV12-4
J: TRBJ1-6
CDR3: CASKKDRYNSPLHF

length: 15
V: TRBV12-3/TRBV12-4
J: TRBJ2-1
CDR3: CASSLQDRGYNEQFF

length: 16
V: TRBV4-3
J: TRBJ2-2
CDR3: CASSQGQSVNTGELFF

length: 13
V: TRBV27
J: TRBJ2-7
CDR3: CASSHLGTYEQYF

length: 15
V: TRBV5-1
J: TRBJ2-7
CDR3: CASSLVGQTNYEQYF

length: 14
V: TRBV28
J: TRBJ2-7
CDR3: CASSPSGGHSEQYF

length: 15
V: TRBV20-1
J: TRBJ1-5
CDR3: CSARNRGHSNQPQHF

length: 14
V: TRBV28
J: TRBJ2-5
CDR3: CASRLQGAQETQYF

length: 16
V: TRBV12-3/TRBV12-4
J: TRBJ1-2
CDR3: CASSPYFFLINYGYTF

length: 13
V: TRBV20-1
J: TRBJ1-2
CDR3: CSATTGDFLGYTF

length: 15
V: TRBV12-3/TRBV12-4
J: TRBJ2-3
CDR3: CASSLENLPTDTQYF

length: 12
V: TRBV7-9
J: TRBJ1-2
CDR3: CASSDGVGGYTF

length: 14
V: TRBV15
J: TRBJ2-4
CDR3: CATSYISPLDIQYF

length: 16
V: TRBV5-1
J: TRBJ2-1
CDR3: CASSAGTPSSYNEQFF

length: 13
V: TRBV15
J: TRBJ2-7
CDR3: CATSRDQNDEQYF

length: 17
V: TRBV12-3/TRBV12-4
J: TRBJ2-3
CDR3: CASSLPGTSGGADTQYF

length: 16
V: TRBV15
J: TRBJ1-3
CDR3: CATSSDTGVPGNTIYF

length: 18
V: TRBV6-2/TRBV6-3
J: TRBJ2-6
CDR3: CASSYSIDGVWGANVLTF

length: 16
V: TRBV9
J: TRBJ2-7
CDR3: CASTQARGVSSYEQYF

length: 14
V: TRBV20-1
J: TRBJ1-5
CDR3: CSASSPDRSQPQHF

length: 12
V: TRBV6-5
J: TRBJ1-2
CDR3: CASSYGQDGYTF

length: 11
V: TRBV6-2/TRBV6-3
J: TRBJ1-2
CDR3: CASANYYGYTF

length: 15
V: TRBV29-1
J: TRBJ2-1
CDR3: CSVLGLAGPNNEQFF

length: 13
V: TRBV20-1
J: TRBJ1-4
CDR3: CSASRGVAEKLFF

length: 16
V: TRBV5-1
J: TRBJ1-6
CDR3: CASSLDRGQGNSPLHF

length: 15
V: TRBV24-1
J: TRBJ2-5
CDR3: CATSDIGTKGETQYF

length: 18
V: TRBV6-5
J: TRBJ1-5
CDR3: CASSYSTPQGTLNQPQHF

length: 15
V: TRBV18
J: TRBJ2-1
CDR3: CASSPMAFGHNEQFF

length: 13
V: TRBV19
J: TRBJ2-1
CDR3: CASIRREGGEQFF

length: 14
V: TRBV6-5
J: TRBJ1-1
CDR3: CASSWSTGDTEAFF

length: 15
V: TRBV7-9
J: TRBJ2-6
CDR3: CASSLGVLGANVLTF

length: 13
V: TRBV11-2
J: TRBJ2-5
CDR3: CASSLEYGETQYF

length: 11
V: TRBV27
J: TRBJ2-7
CDR3: CASRVNYEQYF

length: 16
V: TRBV4-3
J: TRBJ1-2
CDR3: CASSQGIGTGVYGYTF

length: 17
V: TRBV25-1
J: TRBJ2-6
CDR3: CASSDNRGPSGANVLTF

length: 14
V: TRBV10-3
J: TRBJ1-1
CDR3: CAISEGQMNTEAFF

length: 13
V: TRBV29-1
J: TRBJ2-4
CDR3: CSVERTGLNIQYF

length: 12
V: TRBV4-1
J: TRBJ2-2
CDR3: CASSQVDGELFF

length: 17
V: TRBV6-1
J: TRBJ1-5
CDR3: CASSAHVGGGLGQPQHF

length: 16
V: TRBV20-1
J: TRBJ2-2
CDR3: CSARDPRAGGGGELFF

length: 12
V: TRBV7-9
J: TRBJ2-1
CDR3: CASSSLGSEQFF

length: 15
V: TRBV29-1
J: TRBJ2-7
CDR3: CSAITGTGARGEQYF